Here is one T cell receptor beta chain with its context. Its specificity is unknown. This sample's TCRbeta library carried unique molecular identifier barcodes. One entry per CDR3 protein results from TCRdb running MiXCR on the PCR reads. The sample consists of approximately 400,000 distinct CDR3 sequences, 16% of them appearing once. The germline gives CDR1 SNHLY, CDR2 FYNNEI. Trimming took 8 bases from V and 5 from J; bases not matched to a gene: 9. The length of the CDR3 is 14 residues. The record originates from a study of T-cell reconstitution after alpha-beta-depleted transplantation in children. Study findings and constraints: Surviving recipient T cells and thymic progenitors accounted for the high day-60 TCRbeta diversity observed in some patients. Alpha-beta T cells present about two months after transplant were reported to originate from several hundred expanded graft clones. By one year post-transplant, T-cell counts and diversity largely arose from T cells that were newly produced.

This sequence originates from a boy under two years old who had a stem cell transplant for Wiskott-Aldrich syndrome, so the T cells may come from the graft donor. V is TRBV2 and J is TRBJ1-1; 9 positions match TRBD1. The sequencing used PBMCs, mostly from graft donor cells, collected 360 days after TCRalphabeta/CD19-depleted stem cell transplant. CDR3 in amino acids: CASLRDRVMTEAFF. Written as DNA, the CDR3 is TGTGCCAGCCTCCGGGACAGGGTAATGACTGAAGCTTTCTTT.